A single sample gave rise to the 23 T cell receptor beta chains below, sequenced in a study of metastatic and nonmetastatic thyroid tumors. From the PCR reads, TCRdb re-called clones with MiXCR. The sample contains around 30,000 clones, about 25% of which appear only once. Thyroid surgery had not been preceded by any treatment in any patient. Material: blood. The source is a female donor with papillary thyroid cancer or a benign thyroid nodule (not recorded which). Some clones in this sample may be carry-over from other donors' samples.

This clone was seen repeatedly, ten times or more. The chain links TRBV19 to TRBJ2-7, with D tentatively TRBD2 (5 bases). In germline, CDR1 is LNHDA, CDR2 SQIVND (reference sequence). This CDR3 is 13 amino acids long. Trimming shortened V by 4 bases and J by 7 bases, and 14 bases separated the two germline ends. The DNA for the CDR3 is TGTGCCAGTAGTACCAGGCCCAGGAGGGAGCAGTACTTC. This encodes CASSTRPRREQYF.

This clone came up many times. The chain couples TRBV11-2 to TRBJ2-1; 10 nucleotides align to TRBD2. Germline loops: CDR1 SGHAT, CDR2 FQNNGV. CDR3 size: 15 residues. With 2 bases clipped from V and 7 bases from J, the junction kept 5 bases outside the gene matches. The DNA of the CDR3 is TGTGCCAGCAGCTTATCCCCTAGCGGGAGAAATGAGCAGTTCTTC. It yields the protein CASSLSPSGRNEQFF.

This clone was recorded at least ten times. The rearrangement links TRBV10-1 to TRBJ2-3; possible D gene TRBD1, 6 bases. V lost 7 bases to trimming and J lost 2 bases, with 13 bases between them. Germline V gives CDR1 WNHNN, CDR2 SYGVQD (reference sequence). CDR3 size: 14 residues. CDR3 bases: TGCGCCAGCAATAAGGACAGTAACACAGATACGCAGTATTTT. Its protein is CASNKDSNTDTQYF.

The V gene is TRBV6-5, the J gene TRBJ2-2; D is undetermined. V lost 2 bases, J lost 4 bases, and 11 bases lay in between. This CDR3 region has 15 residues. Per germline, CDR1 MNHEY and CDR2 SVGAGI. The DNA of the CDR3 is TGTGCCAGCAGTTACAAACGGACCCTCACCGGGGAGCTGTTTTTT. Protein sequence: CASSYKRTLTGELFF.

This clone rates as medium-sized. The chain employs TRBV6-1 and TRBJ2-2; the match to TRBD1 covers 9 bases. The CDR3 sequence is 15 residues long. Germline V gene sequence: CDR1 MNHNS, CDR2 SASEGT. V lost 7 bases and J lost 2; bases outside the gene matches: 5. The CDR3 DNA is TGTGCCAGCAATCCGGGACAGGGAAACACCGGGGAGCTGTTTTTT. Translation: CASNPGQGNTGELFF.

This clone was detected once. This may arise from a read error, as a much more abundant clone is one base away. This chain joins TRBV30 and TRBJ1-2; 7 bases line up with TRBD1. This CDR3 spans 13 amino acids. CDR1 and CDR2 (germline): GTSNPN, SVGIG (reference sequence). The CDR3 loop reads CAWSQSTGDGNAF. CDR3 sequence (DNA): TGTGCCTGGAGTCAAAGCACAGGGGACGGCAACGCCTTC.

This clone was found many times. V is TRBV9 and J is TRBJ2-5, with TRBD1 matching over 7 bases. V shed 3 bases and J 5 bases; nucleotides not matched to a gene: 13. The CDR3 sequence is 16 residues long. From germline, CDR1 is SGDLS and CDR2 YYNGEE. CDR3 sequence: CASSENRGILVETQYF. DNA for the CDR3: TGTGCCAGCAGCGAGAACAGGGGCATTCTAGTCGAGACCCAGTACTTC.

A remark on this clone: Sequence at one end of the junction differs from germline and may be a read error. This rearrangement joins TRBV5-6 to TRBJ2-7; unclear D gene. The germline V gene has CDR1 SGHDT and CDR2 YYEEEE. The CDR3 sequence is 13 residues long. In DNA, the CDR3 is TGTGCCAGCAGCTTGGCTTGTGGATACGAGCGGTACTTC. Its translation: CASSLACGYERYF.

This clone was observed a handful of times. It may be a read error: a sequence one base away is much more abundant. The chain combines TRBV9 with TRBJ2-3; 8 nucleotides agree with TRBD1. Germline CDR1 SGDLS, CDR2 YYNGEE. There are 14 residues in the CDR3. The CDR3 DNA follows: TGTGCCAGCGGCGTAGGGGGACAGGCAGATACGCAGTATTTT. Its translation: CASGVGGQADTQYF.

The chain has TRBV29-1 and TRBJ2-1; maybe TRBD2 (7 bases). CDR1 and CDR2 (germline): SQVTM, ANQGSEA. This CDR3 is built from 17 residues. Trimming cost V 1 base and J 0 bases, with 16 bases left between them. CDR3 residues: CSVEGEGGGLSYNEQFF. DNA of the CDR3: TGCAGCGTTGAAGGGGAGGGGGGGGGCCTCTCCTACAATGAGCAGTTCTTC.

This clone rates as medium-sized. CDR3 amino acids: CAISAGGQSSYEQYF. CDR3 DNA sequence: TGTGCCATCAGTGCTGGGGGGCAGAGCTCCTACGAGCAGTACTTC. The chain couples TRBV10-3 to TRBJ2-7; D assignment may be TRBD1 or TRBD2 (6 bases each). Germline V lookup: CDR1 ENHRY, CDR2 SYGVKD. The CDR3 covers 15 residues. Deletions cut 4 bases from V and 0 bases from J, with 13 bases between.

As to this clone: Since no conserved phenylalanine or tryptophan closes the CDR3, a read error is the likely cause. V is TRBV19 and J is TRBJ1-1, with a tentative D call TRBD1 (5 bases). Germline V gives CDR1 LNHDA, CDR2 SQIVND (reference sequence). The CDR3 sequence is 14 residues long. CDR3 nucleotide sequence: TGTGCCAGTAGTAGGGACTCTTTGAACACTGACGCTTTCTTA. This encodes CASSRDSLNTDAFL.

Concerning this clone itself: The junction and the germline gene differ at one end; a read error may be behind it. V gene TRBV5-1 combines with J gene TRBJ1-1; D gene unclear. The CDR3 sequence is 15 residues long. Germline assignment: CDR1 SGHRS and CDR2 YFSETQ. CDR3 nucleotides: TGCGCCATCAGCTTGCCACCGACCCAGGTGATCGAAGCTTTCTTT. Protein sequence: CAISLPPTQVIEAFF.

This clone was seen at least ten times. This chain connects TRBV15 to TRBJ1-3; D unclear. Germline CDR1 reads LNHNV; CDR2 reads YYDKDF (reference sequence). The CDR3 runs to 14 residues. V was trimmed by 0 bases and J by 2 bases, leaving 5 bases between them. CDR3 loop: CATSRDFTGNTIYF. Here the CDR3 DNA reads TGTGCCACCAGCAGAGATTTTACTGGAAACACCATATATTTT.

The gene calls are TRBV28 and TRBJ1-1, with D unclear. The CDR3 runs to 14 residues. V shed 9 bases and J shed 6 bases, with 20 bases lying between them. Germline loops: CDR1 MDHEN, CDR2 SYDVKM. The CDR3 is CASIPHMGGSEAFF. As DNA, the CDR3 is TGTGCCAGTATCCCACATATGGGTGGCTCTGAAGCTTTCTTT.

The V and J genes are TRBV10-1 and TRBJ1-4, with D possibly TRBD1 on 6 matching bases. This CDR3 comprises 14 residues. Looked up from germline, CDR1 is WNHNN and CDR2 is SYGVQD (reference sequence). V dropped 9 bases and J dropped 3 bases, with 14 bases sitting between them. CDR3 residues: CARRGCLSNEKLFF. In DNA, the CDR3 is TGCGCCAGAAGGGGGTGTCTCTCTAATGAAAAACTGTTTTTT.

Concerning this clone: Since the CDR3 does not end with the conserved phenylalanine or tryptophan, this likely comes from a read error. V usage is TRBV7-8 and J usage is TRBJ2-5; tentative D call: TRBD2 (6 bases). The CDR3 has 16 amino acids. V lost 5 bases to trimming and J lost 2 bases, with 18 bases between them. Germline V CDR1 and CDR2: SGHVS, FQNEAQ. CDR3: CASSRRGGVAQETQYL. In nucleotides, the CDR3 is TGTGCCAGCAGCCGTCGTGGCGGGGTGGCTCAAGAGACCCAGTACCTC.

This clone was counted a few times. The CDR3 ends on some other residue instead of the conserved phenylalanine or tryptophan, so this is likely a read error. It is unclear where the CDR3 begins or ends on the DNA, so no DNA is shown, and the CDR3 is as TCRdb lists it. CDR3 residues: CASSFGGL. The genes are TRBV7-8 and TRBJ2-1; the table names TRBD1, a call not compared with the DNA. Termini included, the CDR3 measures 8 amino acids. The germline CDR1 and CDR2 sequences are SGHVS and FQNEAQ.

This clone appeared many times. The rearrangement links TRBV20-1 to TRBJ1-1; no clear D gene. Per the germline V gene, CDR1 is DFQATT and CDR2 is SNEGSKA (reference sequence). There are 15 residues in the CDR3. V lost 3 bases and J 0 bases, leaving 14 bases between the germline ends. For the CDR3, the DNA is TGCAGTGCTAGCGGCCAGGTTGATATGAACACTGAAGCTTTCTTT. Translating it yields CSASGQVDMNTEAFF.

This clone was recorded many times. This sequence joins TRBV20-1 and TRBJ2-5; TRBD2 aligns across 9 bases. V shed 1 base and J 4 bases; nucleotides not matched to a gene: 7. CDR1 is DFQATT, CDR2 SNEGSKA, per germline (reference sequence). CDR3 size: 15 residues. The CDR3 is CSARGIAGAGETQYF. The CDR3 region has the DNA TGCAGTGCTAGAGGGATAGCGGGAGCGGGAGAGACCCAGTACTTC.

On this clone: One end of the junction fails to match germline, which may point to a read error. As DNA, the CDR3 is TGTGCCAGCAGCCTGGCCCAAAAACAGCACCAGCATTTT. It yields the protein CASSLAQKQHQHF. The chain employs TRBV7-8 and TRBJ1-5; D remains unclear. The CDR3 is 13 amino acids. Per the germline V gene, CDR1 is SGHVS and CDR2 is FQNEAQ. Combining the CDR3 with reference TRBV7-8 and TRBJ1-5 gives the whole variable domain GAGVSQSPRYKVAKRGQDVALRCDPISGHVSLFWYQQALGQGPEFLTYFQNEAQLDKSGLPSDRFFAERPEGSVSTLKIQRTQQEDSAVYLCASSLAQKQHQHFGDGTRLSIL.

This clone has at least ten counts. This chain links TRBV9 with TRBJ2-7; tentative D call: TRBD2 (5 bases). The CDR3 covers 16 residues. Trimming left V 0 bases short and J 6 bases short, with 19 bases between. Germline assignment: CDR1 SGDLS and CDR2 YYNGEE. CDR3 nucleotides: TGTGCCAGCAGCGTAGCCAATAGCGCGAAGAAGTCCGAGCAGTACTTC. Amino acid sequence: CASSVANSAKKSEQYF. The whole variable domain, remainder taken from reference TRBV9 and TRBJ2-7, is DSGVTQTPKHLITATGQRVTLRCSPRSGDLSVYWYQQSLDQGLQFLIQYYNGEERAKGNILERFSAQQFPDLHSELNLSSLELGDSALYFCASSVANSAKKSEQYFGPGTRLTVT.

The sample holds a few counts of this clone. At one end, the junction sequence differs from germline, possibly due to a read error. CDR3 amino acids: CASILTSRSREQYF. The CDR3, as DNA: TGTGCCAGCATTTTAACTAGCAGGAGTCGCGAGCAGTACTTC. This rearrangement joins TRBV28 to TRBJ2-7, with D tentatively TRBD2 (6 bases). Germline V gives CDR1 MDHEN, CDR2 SYDVKM. There are 14 residues in the CDR3.